The 9 T cell receptor beta chains listed next were all sequenced from one sample in a study of blood T cells in healthy people across ages (dated by TCRdb to between 2014 and 2016). The library was obtained by 5' RACE. The instrument was an Illumina HiSeq 2500. The second PCR ran for about 6 to 12 cycles and used a J-beta primer mix along with a sample-barcoded 5' primer. TCRdb trimmed the raw reads at Q25, called clones with MiXCR and kept productive beta chains. CDR3 protein duplicates are merged, each entry listing the most common genes and DNA. The sample profile shows about 570,000 distinct CDR3 sequences; 25% to 30% of them were found once. Clones ranked in the top ten supply around 18% of the sample. The material sequenced was blood. The source of these receptors is a woman in her 70s in good health.

Worth noting for this clonotype: A read error may produce the germline difference seen at one junction end. The gene calls are TRBV7-2 and TRBJ1-5; TRBD1 is a possible D gene (6 bases). This CDR3 is built from 14 residues. Germline V gene sequence: CDR1 SGHTA, CDR2 FQGNSA. The chain's CDR3 is CASSLQGQYQPQHF. For the CDR3, the DNA is TGTGCCAGCAGCTTACAGGGGCAATATCAGCCTCAGCATTTT.

Many counts were recorded for this clonotype. The chain uses TRBV15 and TRBJ1-1; possible D gene TRBD1, 6 bases. Germline V gene data show CDR1 as LNHNV and CDR2 as YYDKDF (reference sequence). Between the trimmed V and J ends, which lost 2 bases and 2 bases, there was a span of 15 bases. This CDR3 comprises 16 residues. The CDR3: CATSRSQGLGNTEAFF. The DNA of the CDR3 is TGTGCCACCAGCAGATCCCAGGGGCTAGGAAACACTGAAGCTTTCTTT.

This chain joins TRBV20-1 and TRBJ1-3; a possible D gene is TRBD1 (6 bases). Between the trimmed V and J ends, which lost 5 bases and 0 bases, there was a span of 11 bases. Germline values: CDR1 DFQATT, CDR2 SNEGSKA (reference sequence). The CDR3 length is 14 residues. The CDR3 sequence is CSAGRGRSGNTIYF. As DNA, the CDR3 is TGCAGTGCTGGCAGGGGTCGCTCTGGAAACACCATATATTTT.

J is TRBJ1-1 and V is TRBV5-1; D is undetermined. The CDR3 runs to 15 residues. V lost 5 bases, J lost 3 bases, and 17 bases lay in between. CDR1 and CDR2 from the germline V gene are SGHRS and YFSETQ. In nucleotides, the CDR3 is TGCGCCAGCAGGGAACCCCCCCCTGGGCACACTGAAGCTTTCTTT. Protein: CASREPPPGHTEAFF. Combining the CDR3 with reference TRBV5-1 and TRBJ1-1 gives the whole variable domain KAGVTQTPRYLIKTRGQQVTLSCSPISGHRSVSWYQQTPGQGLQFLFEYFSETQRNKGNFPGRFSGRQFSNSRSEMNVSTLELGDSALYLCASREPPPGHTEAFFGQGTRLTVV.

V and J are TRBV5-1 and TRBJ2-2; no clear D gene. V dropped 6 bases and J dropped 2 bases, with 14 bases sitting between them. CDR1 SGHRS and CDR2 YFSETQ come from the germline V gene. There are 15 residues in the CDR3. CDR3 coding DNA: TGCGCCAGCACCACCACGGCTAGAAACACCGGGGAGCTGTTTTTT. Its translation is CASTTTARNTGELFF.

The gene calls are TRBV20-1 and TRBJ1-2; 8 bases map to TRBD1. CDR1 and CDR2 (germline): DFQATT, SNEGSKA (reference sequence). The CDR3 is 14 amino acids. J was trimmed by 3 bases and V by 3 bases; bases with no gene match: 6. The CDR3 region is CSARFRGQYYGYTF. In DNA, the CDR3 is TGCAGTGCTAGGTTCAGGGGGCAATACTATGGCTACACCTTC.

The V gene is TRBV20-1, the J gene TRBJ2-1, with 8 positions matching TRBD2. Germline loops: CDR1 DFQATT, CDR2 SNEGSKA (reference sequence). This CDR3 region has 14 residues. J gave up 1 base and V 4 bases, and 3 bases lay outside the gene matches. CDR3 nucleotides: TGCAGTGCTATATCGGGGGGGTCCTACAATGAGCAGTTCTTC. This gives the protein CSAISGGSYNEQFF.

This clonotype is a singleton in its sample. J is TRBJ2-1 and V is TRBV14, with D unclear. The J call may be in error: the DNA end matches TRBJ2-7 better. Germline V gene data show CDR1 as SGHDN and CDR2 as FVKESK. The CDR3 is made up of 15 amino acids. The CDR3 DNA follows: TGTGCCAGCAGCCAAGATCCCGGGCAGATCTACGAGCAGTACTTC. Protein: CASSQDPGQIYEQYF.

V usage is TRBV14 and J usage is TRBJ1-6, with D maybe TRBD1 (6 bases). The CDR3 sequence is 16 residues long. CDR1 and CDR2 from the germline V gene are SGHDN and FVKESK. V dropped 0 bases and J dropped 10 bases, with 16 bases sitting between them. The CDR3 region is CASSQDYARGTSPLHF. The CDR3 nucleotides are TGTGCCAGCAGCCAAGATTACGCCAGGGGAACATCACCCCTCCACTTT.